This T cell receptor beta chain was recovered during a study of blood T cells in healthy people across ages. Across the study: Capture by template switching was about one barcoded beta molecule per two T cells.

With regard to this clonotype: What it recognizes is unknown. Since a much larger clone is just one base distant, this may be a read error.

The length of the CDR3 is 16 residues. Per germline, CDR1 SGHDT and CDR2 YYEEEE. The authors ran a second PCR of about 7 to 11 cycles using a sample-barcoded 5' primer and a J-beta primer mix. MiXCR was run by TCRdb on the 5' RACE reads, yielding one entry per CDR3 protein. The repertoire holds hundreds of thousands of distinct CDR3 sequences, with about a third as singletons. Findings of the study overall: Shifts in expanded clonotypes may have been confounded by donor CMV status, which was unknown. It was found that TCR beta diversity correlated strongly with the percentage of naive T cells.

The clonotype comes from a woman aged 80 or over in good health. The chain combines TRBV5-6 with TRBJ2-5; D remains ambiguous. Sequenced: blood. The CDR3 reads CASSLEVGLNQEIQYF. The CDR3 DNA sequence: TGTGCCAGCAGCTTGGAGGTAGGGCTAAACCAAGAGATCCAGTACTTC.